This T cell receptor beta chain derives from a study of cytomegalovirus exposure and HLA in healthy donors. Study-level findings and limits: The investigators catalogued 164 TCR beta chains as cytomegalovirus-associated. Most TCR sequences were rare, but some public TCRs occurred in many donors. The tendency of first-cohort TCR clusters to co-occur in the roughly 110 validation repertoires was the finding of a later analysis.

Separation from the approximately 690-subject first cohort characterized the roughly 120-subject validation cohort, to which the donors belonged. Germline V gene lookup returns CDR1 SGHRS and CDR2 YFSETQ. Trimming pared 0 bases from V and 0 bases from J, leaving 12 bases between. The CDR3 contains 16 residues. For this clone: Its antigen is undetermined.

Clones were sequenced by immunoSEQ multiplex PCR, and TCRdb holds only the in-frame ones, with some missing. The table lists 150,000 or so clones, over 90% of them singletons. The clonotype comes from a man aged 18-30 years in good health and CMV-seropositive. This chain connects TRBV5-1 to TRBJ2-5; D perhaps matches TRBD1 (6 bases). Sequencing used PBMCs. CDR3 loop: CASSLGPAGDQETQYF. In DNA, the CDR3 is TGCGCCAGCAGCTTGGGACCGGCAGGGGACCAAGAGACCCAGTACTTC.